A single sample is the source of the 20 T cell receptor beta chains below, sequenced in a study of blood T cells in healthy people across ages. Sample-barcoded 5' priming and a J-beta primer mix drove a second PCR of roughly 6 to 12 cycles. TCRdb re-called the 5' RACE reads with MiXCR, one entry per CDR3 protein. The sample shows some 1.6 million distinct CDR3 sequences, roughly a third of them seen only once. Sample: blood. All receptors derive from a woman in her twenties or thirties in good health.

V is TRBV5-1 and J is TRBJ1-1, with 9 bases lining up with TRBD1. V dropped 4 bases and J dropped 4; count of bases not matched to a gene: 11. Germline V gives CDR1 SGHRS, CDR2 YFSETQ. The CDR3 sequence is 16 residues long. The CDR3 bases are TGCGCCAGCAGCCCGCAAGGACAGGGGTTGGCCACTGAAGCTTTCTTT. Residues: CASSPQGQGLATEAFF.

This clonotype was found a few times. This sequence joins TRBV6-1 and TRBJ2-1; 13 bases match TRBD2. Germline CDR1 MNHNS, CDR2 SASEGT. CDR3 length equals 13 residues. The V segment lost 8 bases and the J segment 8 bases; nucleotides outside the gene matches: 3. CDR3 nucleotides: TGTGCCAGCGGACTAGCGGGAGCCTATGAGCAGTTCTTC. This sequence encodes CASGLAGAYEQFF.

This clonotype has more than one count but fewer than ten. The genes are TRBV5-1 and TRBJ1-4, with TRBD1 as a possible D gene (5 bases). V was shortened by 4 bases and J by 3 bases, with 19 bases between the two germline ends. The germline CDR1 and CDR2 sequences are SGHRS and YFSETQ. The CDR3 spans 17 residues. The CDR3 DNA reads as TGCGCCAGCAGCCAAGGGACTATGCTATCGGCTAATGAAAAACTGTTTTTT. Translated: CASSQGTMLSANEKLFF.

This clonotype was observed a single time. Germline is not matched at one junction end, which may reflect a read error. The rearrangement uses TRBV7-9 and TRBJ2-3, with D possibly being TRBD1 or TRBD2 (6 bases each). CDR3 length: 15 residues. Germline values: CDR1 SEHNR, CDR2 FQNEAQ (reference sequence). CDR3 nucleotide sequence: TGTGCCAACAGCTTAGCGGACAGTAGCACAGATACGCAGTATTTT. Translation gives CANSLADSSTDTQYF.

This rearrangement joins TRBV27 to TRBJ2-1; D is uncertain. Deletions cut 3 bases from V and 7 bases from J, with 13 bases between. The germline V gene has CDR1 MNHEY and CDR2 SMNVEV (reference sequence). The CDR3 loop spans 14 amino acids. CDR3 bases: TGTGCCAGCAGTTTGGAGAGTGAAGGGAATGAGCAGTTCTTC. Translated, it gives CASSLESEGNEQFF.

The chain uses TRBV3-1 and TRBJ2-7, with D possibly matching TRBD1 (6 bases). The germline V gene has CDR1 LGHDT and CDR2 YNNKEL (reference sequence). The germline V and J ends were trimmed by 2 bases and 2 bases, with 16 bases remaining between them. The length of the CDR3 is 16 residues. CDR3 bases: TGTGCCAGCAGCCAAATACTTACAGGGACCCCCTACGAGCAGTACTTC. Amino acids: CASSQILTGTPYEQYF.

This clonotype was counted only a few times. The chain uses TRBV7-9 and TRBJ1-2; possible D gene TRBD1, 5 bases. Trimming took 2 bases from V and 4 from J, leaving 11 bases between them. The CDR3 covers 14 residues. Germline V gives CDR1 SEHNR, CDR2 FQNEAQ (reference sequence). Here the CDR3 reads CASSLLTDLYGYTF. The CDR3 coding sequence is TGTGCCAGCAGCTTACTGACAGATCTCTATGGCTACACCTTC.

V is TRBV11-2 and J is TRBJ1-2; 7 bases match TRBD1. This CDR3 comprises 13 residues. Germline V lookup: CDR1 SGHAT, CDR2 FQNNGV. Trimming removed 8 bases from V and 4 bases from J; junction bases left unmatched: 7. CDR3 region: CASQHGQAYGYTF. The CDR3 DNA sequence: TGTGCCAGCCAGCATGGACAGGCCTATGGCTACACCTTC. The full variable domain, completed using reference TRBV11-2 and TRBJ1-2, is EAGVAQSPRYKIIEKRQSVAFWCNPISGHATLYWYQQILGQGPKLLIQFQNNGVVDDSQLPKDRFSAERLKGVDSTLKIQPAKLEDSAVYLCASQHGQAYGYTFGSGTRLTVV.

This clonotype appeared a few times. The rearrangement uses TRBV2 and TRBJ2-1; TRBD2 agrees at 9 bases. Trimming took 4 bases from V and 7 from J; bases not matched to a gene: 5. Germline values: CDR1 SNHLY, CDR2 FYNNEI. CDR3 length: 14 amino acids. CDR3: CASSGGRAWNEQFF. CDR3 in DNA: TGTGCCAGCAGTGGCGGGAGGGCCTGGAATGAGCAGTTCTTC.

The CDR3 loop is CSASRFDYEQYF. The CDR3 DNA is TGCAGTGCTAGTCGGTTCGACTACGAGCAGTACTTC. The chain joins TRBV20-1 to TRBJ2-7; D gene uncertain. The CDR3 consists of 12 residues. Trimming pared 3 bases from V and 3 bases from J, leaving 9 bases between. CDR1 is DFQATT and CDR2 is SNEGSKA in the germline V gene (reference sequence).

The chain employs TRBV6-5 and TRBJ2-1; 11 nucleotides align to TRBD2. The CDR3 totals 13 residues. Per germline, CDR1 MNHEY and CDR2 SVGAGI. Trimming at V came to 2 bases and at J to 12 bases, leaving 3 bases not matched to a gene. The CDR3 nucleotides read TGTGCCAGCAGTTACCTTAGCGGGAGGGGGCAGTTCTTC. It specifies CASSYLSGRGQFF.

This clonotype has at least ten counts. This CDR3 reads CASSLTSEPDYEQYF. CDR3 nucleotides: TGTGCCAGCAGCTTGACGAGTGAGCCAGACTACGAGCAGTACTTC. This rearrangement joins TRBV13 to TRBJ2-7; D is undetermined. CDR3 length: 15 residues. Germline lookup yields CDR1 PRHDT and CDR2 FYEKMQ (reference sequence). V lost 3 bases and J lost 3, with 15 bases in between.

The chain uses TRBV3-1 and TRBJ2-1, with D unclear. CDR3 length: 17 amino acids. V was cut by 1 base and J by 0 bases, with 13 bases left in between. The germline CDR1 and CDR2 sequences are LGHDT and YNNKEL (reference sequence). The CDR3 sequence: CASSQVTQESSYNEQFF. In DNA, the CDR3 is TGTGCCAGCAGCCAAGTTACGCAGGAAAGCTCCTACAATGAGCAGTTCTTC.

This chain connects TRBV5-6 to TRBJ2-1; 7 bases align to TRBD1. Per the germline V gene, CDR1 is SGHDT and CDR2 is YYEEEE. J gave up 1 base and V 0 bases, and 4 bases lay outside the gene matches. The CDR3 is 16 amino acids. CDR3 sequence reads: CASSLEGGWSYNEQFF. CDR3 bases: TGTGCCAGCAGCTTGGAAGGGGGCTGGTCCTACAATGAGCAGTTCTTC.

CDR3 bases: TGTGCCAGCAGTAATGAGGGGATGTCGCGTTATGGCTACACCTTC. Translation: CASSNEGMSRYGYTF. This chain uses TRBV25-1 with TRBJ1-2; a possible D gene is TRBD1 (5 bases). V lost 5 bases to trimming and J lost 5 bases, with 18 bases between them. The germline V gene encodes CDR1 MGHDK and CDR2 SYGVNS. This CDR3 spans 15 amino acids.

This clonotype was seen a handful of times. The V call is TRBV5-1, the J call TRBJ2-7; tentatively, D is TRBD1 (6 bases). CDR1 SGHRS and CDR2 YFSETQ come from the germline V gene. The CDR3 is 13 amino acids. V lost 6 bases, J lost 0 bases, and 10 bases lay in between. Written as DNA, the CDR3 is TGCGCCAGCAAAGGGGGAGTCTCCTACGAGCAGTACTTC. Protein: CASKGGVSYEQYF.

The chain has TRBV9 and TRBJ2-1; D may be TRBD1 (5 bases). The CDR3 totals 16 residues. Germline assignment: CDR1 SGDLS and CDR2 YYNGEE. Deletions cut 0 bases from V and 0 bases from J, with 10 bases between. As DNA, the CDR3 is TGTGCCAGCAGCGTAGAGGCAGGGCACTCCTACAATGAGCAGTTCTTC. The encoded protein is CASSVEAGHSYNEQFF.

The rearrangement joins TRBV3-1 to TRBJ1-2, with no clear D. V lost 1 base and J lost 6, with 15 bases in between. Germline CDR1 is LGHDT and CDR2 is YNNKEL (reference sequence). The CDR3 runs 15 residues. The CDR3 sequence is CASSQGRTLGHGYTF. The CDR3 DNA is TGTGCCAGCAGCCAAGGACGGACCTTGGGCCATGGCTACACCTTC.

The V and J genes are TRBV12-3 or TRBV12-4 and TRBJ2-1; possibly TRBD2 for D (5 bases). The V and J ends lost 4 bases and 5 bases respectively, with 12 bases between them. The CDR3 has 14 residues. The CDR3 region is CASSSWTFNNEQFF. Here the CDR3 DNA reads TGTGCCAGCAGTTCCTGGACTTTTAACAATGAGCAGTTCTTC.

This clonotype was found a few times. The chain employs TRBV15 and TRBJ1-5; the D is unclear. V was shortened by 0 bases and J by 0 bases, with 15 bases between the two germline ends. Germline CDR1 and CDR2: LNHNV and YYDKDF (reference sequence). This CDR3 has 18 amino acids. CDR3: CATSRDLLRIYSNQPQHF. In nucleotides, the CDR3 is TGTGCCACCAGCAGAGATCTCCTCCGGATCTATAGCAATCAGCCCCAGCATTTT.